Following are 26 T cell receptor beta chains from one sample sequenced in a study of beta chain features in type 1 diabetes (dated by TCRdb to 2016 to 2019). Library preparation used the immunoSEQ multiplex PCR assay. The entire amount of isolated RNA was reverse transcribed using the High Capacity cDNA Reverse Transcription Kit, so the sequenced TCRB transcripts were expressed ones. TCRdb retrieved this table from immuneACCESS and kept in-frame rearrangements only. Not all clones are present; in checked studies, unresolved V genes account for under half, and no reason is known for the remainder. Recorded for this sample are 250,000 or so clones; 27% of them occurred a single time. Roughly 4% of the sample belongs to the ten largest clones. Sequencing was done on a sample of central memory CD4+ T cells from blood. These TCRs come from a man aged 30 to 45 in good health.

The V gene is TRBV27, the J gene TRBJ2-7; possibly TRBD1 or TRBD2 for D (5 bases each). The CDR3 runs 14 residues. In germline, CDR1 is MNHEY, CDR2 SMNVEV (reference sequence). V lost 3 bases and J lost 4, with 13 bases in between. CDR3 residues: CASSFWGRGYEQYF. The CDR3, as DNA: TGTGCCAGCAGTTTTTGGGGACGGGGATACGAGCAGTACTTC.

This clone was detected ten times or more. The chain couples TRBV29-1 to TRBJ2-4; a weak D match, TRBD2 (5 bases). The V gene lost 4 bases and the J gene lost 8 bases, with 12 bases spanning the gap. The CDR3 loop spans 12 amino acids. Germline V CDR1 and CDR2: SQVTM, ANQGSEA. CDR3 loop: CSVGTLRDIQYF. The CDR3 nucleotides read TGCAGCGTTGGGACGTTGAGGGACATTCAGTACTTC.

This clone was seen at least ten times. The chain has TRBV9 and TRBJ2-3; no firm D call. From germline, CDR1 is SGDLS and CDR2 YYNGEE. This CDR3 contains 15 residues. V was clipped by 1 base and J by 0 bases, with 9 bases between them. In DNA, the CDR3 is TGTGCCAGCAGCGTAATGGCGGTCAGCACAGATACGCAGTATTTT. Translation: CASSVMAVSTDTQYF.

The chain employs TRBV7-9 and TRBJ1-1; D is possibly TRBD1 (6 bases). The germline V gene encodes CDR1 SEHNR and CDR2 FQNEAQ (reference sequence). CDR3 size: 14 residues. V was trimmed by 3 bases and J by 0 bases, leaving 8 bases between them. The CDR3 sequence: CASSFGQMNTEAFF. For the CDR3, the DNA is TGTGCCAGCAGCTTCGGACAGATGAACACTGAAGCTTTCTTT. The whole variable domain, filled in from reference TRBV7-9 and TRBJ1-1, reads DTGVSQNPRHKITKRGQNVTFRCDPISEHNRLYWYRQTLGQGPEFLTYFQNEAQLEKSRLLSDRFSAERPKGSFSTLEIQRTEQGDSAMYLCASSFGQMNTEAFFGQGTRLTVV.

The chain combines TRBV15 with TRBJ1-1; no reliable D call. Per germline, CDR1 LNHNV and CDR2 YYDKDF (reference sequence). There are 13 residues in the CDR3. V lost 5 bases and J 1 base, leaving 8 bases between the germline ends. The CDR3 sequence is CATSSLSNTEAFF. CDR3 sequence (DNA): TGTGCCACCAGCTCCTTATCGAACACTGAAGCTTTCTTT. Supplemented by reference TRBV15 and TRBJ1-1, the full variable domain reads DAMVIQNPRYQVTQFGKPVTLSCSQTLNHNVMYWYQQKSSQAPKLLFHYYDKDFNNEADTPDNFQSRRPNTSFCFLDIRSPGLGDTAMYLCATSSLSNTEAFFGQGTRLTVV.

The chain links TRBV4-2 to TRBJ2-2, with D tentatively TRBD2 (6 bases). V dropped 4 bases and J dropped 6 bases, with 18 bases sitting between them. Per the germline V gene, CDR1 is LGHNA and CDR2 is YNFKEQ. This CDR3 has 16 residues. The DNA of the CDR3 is TGTGCCAGCAGCCCAGGGACGACTAGGAATCCCGGGGAGCTGTTTTTT. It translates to CASSPGTTRNPGELFF.

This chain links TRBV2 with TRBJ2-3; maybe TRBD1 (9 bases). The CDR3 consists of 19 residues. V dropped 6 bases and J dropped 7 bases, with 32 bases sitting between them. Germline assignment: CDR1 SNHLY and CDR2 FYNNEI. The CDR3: CASRAYGRAPGQGLNTQYF. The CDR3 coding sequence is TGTGCCAGCAGAGCTTACGGGAGGGCTCCGGGACAGGGTCTAAATACGCAGTATTTT. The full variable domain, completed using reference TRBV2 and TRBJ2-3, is EPEVTQTPSHQVTQMGQEVILRCVPISNHLYFYWYRQILGQKVEFLVSFYNNEISEKSEIFDDQFSVERPDGSNFTLKIRSTKLEDSAMYFCASRAYGRAPGQGLNTQYFGPGTRLTVL.

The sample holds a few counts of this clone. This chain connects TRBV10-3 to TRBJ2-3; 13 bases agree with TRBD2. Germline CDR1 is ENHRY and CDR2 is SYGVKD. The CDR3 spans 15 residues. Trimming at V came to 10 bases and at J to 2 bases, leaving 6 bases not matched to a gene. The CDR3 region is CATGLAGESTDTQYF. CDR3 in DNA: TGTGCCACCGGACTAGCGGGAGAATCCACAGATACGCAGTATTTT.

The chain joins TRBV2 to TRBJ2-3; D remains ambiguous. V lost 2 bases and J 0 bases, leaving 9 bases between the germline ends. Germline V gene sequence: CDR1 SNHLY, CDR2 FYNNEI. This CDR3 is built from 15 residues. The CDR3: CASSERLPSTDTQYF. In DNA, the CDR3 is TGTGCCAGCAGTGAAAGGCTACCGAGCACAGATACGCAGTATTTT. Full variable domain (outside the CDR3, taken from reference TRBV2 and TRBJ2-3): EPEVTQTPSHQVTQMGQEVILRCVPISNHLYFYWYRQILGQKVEFLVSFYNNEISEKSEIFDDQFSVERPDGSNFTLKIRSTKLEDSAMYFCASSERLPSTDTQYFGPGTRLTVL.

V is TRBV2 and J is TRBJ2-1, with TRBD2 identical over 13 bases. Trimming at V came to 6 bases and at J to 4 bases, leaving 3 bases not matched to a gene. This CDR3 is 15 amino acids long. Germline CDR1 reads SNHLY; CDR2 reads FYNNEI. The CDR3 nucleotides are TGTGCCAGCAGCGGGGGACTAGCGGGATACAATGAGCAGTTCTTC. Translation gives CASSGGLAGYNEQFF.

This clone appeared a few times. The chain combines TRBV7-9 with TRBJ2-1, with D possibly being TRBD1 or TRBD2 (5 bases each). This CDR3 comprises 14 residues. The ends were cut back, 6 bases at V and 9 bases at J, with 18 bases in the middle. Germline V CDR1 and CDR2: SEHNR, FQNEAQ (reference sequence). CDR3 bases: TGTGCCAGCAGGCGGGCCCTCACGGGGCTTGAGCAGTTCTTC. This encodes CASRRALTGLEQFF.

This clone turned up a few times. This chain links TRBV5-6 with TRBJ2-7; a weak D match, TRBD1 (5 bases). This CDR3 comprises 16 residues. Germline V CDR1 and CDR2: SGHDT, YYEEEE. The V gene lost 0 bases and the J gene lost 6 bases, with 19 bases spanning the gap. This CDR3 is CASSLVLPGLKGEQYF. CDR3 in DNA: TGTGCCAGCAGCTTGGTGCTGCCAGGGTTGAAGGGCGAGCAGTACTTC.

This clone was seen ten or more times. In nucleotides, the CDR3 is TGTGCCAGCAGTTATGGCTCGATAGAGACCCAGTACTTC. Its translation is CASSYGSIETQYF. This chain connects TRBV5-4 to TRBJ2-5, with D uncertain. Germline assignment: CDR1 SGHNT and CDR2 YYREEE (reference sequence). The germline V and J ends were trimmed by 5 bases and 4 bases, with 12 bases remaining between them. The CDR3 extends over 13 amino acids.

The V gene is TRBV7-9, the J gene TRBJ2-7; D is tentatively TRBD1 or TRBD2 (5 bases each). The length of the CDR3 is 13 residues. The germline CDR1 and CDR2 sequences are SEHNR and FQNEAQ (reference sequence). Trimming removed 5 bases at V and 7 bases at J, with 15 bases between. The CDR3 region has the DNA TGTGCCAGCAGCGACGGGACCCTACGAGAGCAGTACTTC. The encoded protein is CASSDGTLREQYF.

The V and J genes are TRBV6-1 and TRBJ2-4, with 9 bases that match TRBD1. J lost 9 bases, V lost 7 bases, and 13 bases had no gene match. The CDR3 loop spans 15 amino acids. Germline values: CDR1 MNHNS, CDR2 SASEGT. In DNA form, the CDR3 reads TGTGCCAGCATCCCGACAGGGGGGATGCCTGGCATTCAGTACTTC. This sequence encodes CASIPTGGMPGIQYF.

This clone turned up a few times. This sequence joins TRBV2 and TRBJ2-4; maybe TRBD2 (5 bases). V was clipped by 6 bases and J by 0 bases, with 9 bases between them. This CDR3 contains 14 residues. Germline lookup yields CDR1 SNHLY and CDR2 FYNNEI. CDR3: CASRRELAKNIQYF. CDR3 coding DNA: TGTGCCAGCAGGAGGGAGCTAGCCAAAAACATTCAGTACTTC.

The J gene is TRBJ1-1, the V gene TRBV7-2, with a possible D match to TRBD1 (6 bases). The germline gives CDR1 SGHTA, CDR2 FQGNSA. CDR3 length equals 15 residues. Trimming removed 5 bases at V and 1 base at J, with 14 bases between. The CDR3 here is CASSRDGGKNTEAFF. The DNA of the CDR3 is TGTGCCAGCAGCCGAGACGGGGGCAAGAACACTGAAGCTTTCTTT.

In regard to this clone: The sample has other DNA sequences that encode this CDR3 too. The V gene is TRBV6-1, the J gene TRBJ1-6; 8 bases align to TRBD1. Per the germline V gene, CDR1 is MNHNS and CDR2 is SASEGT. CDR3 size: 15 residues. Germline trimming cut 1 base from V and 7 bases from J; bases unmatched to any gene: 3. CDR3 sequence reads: CASSEGQGRNSPLHF. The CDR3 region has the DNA TGTGCCAGCAGTGAAGGACAGGGGAGGAATTCACCCCTCCACTTT.

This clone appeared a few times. The CDR3 is CASSLYEGRAIYF. DNA of the CDR3: TGTGCCAGCAGCTTGTATGAGGGCAGGGCGATTTACTTC. The J gene is TRBJ2-5, the V gene TRBV5-5; either TRBD1 or TRBD2 may fit D (5 bases each). This CDR3 is 13 amino acids long. Trimming left V 1 base short and J 14 bases short, with 18 bases between. Germline lookup yields CDR1 SGHKS and CDR2 YYEKEE (reference sequence). The whole variable domain, remainder taken from reference TRBV5-5 and TRBJ2-5, is DAGVTQSPTHLIKTRGQQVTLRCSPISGHKSVSWYQQVLGQGPQFIFQYYEKEERGRGNFPDRFSARQFPNYSSELNVNALLLGDSALYLCASSLYEGRAIYFGPGTRLLVL.

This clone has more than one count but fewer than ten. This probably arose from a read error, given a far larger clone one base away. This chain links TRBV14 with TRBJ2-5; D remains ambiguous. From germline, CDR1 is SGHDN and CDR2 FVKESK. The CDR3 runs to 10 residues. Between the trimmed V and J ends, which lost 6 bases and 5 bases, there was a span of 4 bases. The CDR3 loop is CASSEETQYF. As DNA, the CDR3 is TGTGCCAGCAGTGAGGAGACCCAGTACTTC. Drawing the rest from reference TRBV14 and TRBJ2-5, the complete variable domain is EAGVTQFPSHSVIEKGQTVTLRCDPISGHDNLYWYRRVMGKEIKFLLHFVKESKQDESGMPNNRFLAERTGGTYSTLKVQPAELEDSGVYFCASSEETQYFGPGTRLLVL.

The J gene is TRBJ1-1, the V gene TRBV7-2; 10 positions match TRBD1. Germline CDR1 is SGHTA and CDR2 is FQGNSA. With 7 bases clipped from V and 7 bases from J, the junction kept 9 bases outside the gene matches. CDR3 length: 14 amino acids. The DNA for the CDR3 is TGTGCCAGCACCCTGACAGGGGGCGAAATTGAAGCTTTCTTT. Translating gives CASTLTGGEIEAFF.

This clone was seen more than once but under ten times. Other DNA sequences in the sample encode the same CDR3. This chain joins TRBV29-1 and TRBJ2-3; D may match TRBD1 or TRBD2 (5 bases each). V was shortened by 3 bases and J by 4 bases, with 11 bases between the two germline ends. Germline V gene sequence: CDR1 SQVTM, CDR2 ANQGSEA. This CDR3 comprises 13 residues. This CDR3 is CSVDWGLPDTQYF. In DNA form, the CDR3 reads TGCAGCGTTGATTGGGGGTTGCCAGATACGCAGTATTTT.

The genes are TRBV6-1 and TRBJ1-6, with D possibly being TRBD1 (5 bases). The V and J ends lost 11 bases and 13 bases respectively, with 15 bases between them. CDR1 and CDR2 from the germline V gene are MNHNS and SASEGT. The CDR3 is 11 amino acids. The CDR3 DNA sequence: TGTGCCGTCCGGGACCCTGGGCCCCTCCACTTT. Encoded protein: CAVRDPGPLHF.

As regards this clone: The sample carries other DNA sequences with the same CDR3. CDR3 sequence (DNA): TGTGCCACCAGCAGAGAAGACGGGACTGAAGCTTTCTTT. Translation gives CATSREDGTEAFF. This chain joins TRBV15 and TRBJ1-1; D gene uncertain. The CDR3 consists of 13 residues. Trimming left V 0 bases short and J 5 bases short, with 7 bases between. CDR1 is LNHNV, CDR2 YYDKDF, per germline (reference sequence).

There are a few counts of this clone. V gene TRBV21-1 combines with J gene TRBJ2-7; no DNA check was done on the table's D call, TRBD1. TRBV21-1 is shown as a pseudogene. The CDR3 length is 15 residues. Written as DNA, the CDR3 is TGTGCCAGCAGCACAAAGACAGGGGTCTCCTACGAGCAGTACTTC. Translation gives CASSTKTGVSYEQYF.

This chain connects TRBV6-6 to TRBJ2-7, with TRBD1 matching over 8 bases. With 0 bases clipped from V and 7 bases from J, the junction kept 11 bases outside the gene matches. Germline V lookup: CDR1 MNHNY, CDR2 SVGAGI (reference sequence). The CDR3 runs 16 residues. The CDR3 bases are TGTGCCAGCAGTTACTCGGCCGGGACAGGCCTCGAGGAGCAGTACTTC. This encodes CASSYSAGTGLEEQYF.